A selection of T cell receptor beta chains follows, all from one sample in a study of T cells after yellow fever vaccination. A single record per CDR3 protein comes from TCRdb applying MiXCR to the 5' RACE reads. The sample shows around 310,000 distinct CDR3 sequences, roughly 3.5% of them seen only once. This material consisted of PBMCs, taken on the day of the yellow fever booster vaccination. The origin of the receptors is a man younger than 35 who received the YFV17D yellow fever vaccine. CDR3s include the opening cysteine and the closing phenylalanine or tryptophan. The D gene is left open where the match is weak. Size is omitted from some rows. Given values are once, few, many or a class for expanded clones.

d_gene | j_gene | v_gene | abundance | CDR3nt | CDR3aa
NA | TRBJ1-6 | TRBV5-1 | NA | TGCGCCAGCAGCTTGGGGCCCGGGGGAAATAATTCACCCCTCCACTTT | CASSLGPGGNNSPLHF
TRBD1 | TRBJ1-1 | TRBV6-5 | NA | TGTGCCAGCAGAACCGGGACAGGGGTCAACGAAGCTTTCTTT | CASRTGTGVNEAFF
NA | TRBJ2-3 | TRBV7-2 | few | TGTGCCAGCGGAGGGGGGGGGGATACGCAGTATTTT | CASGGGGDTQYF
NA | TRBJ2-2 | TRBV5-1 | many | TGCGCCAGCAGCTTGCGACAGACGAACACCGGGGAGCTGTTTTTT | CASSLRQTNTGELFF
TRBD2 | TRBJ2-3 | TRBV5-5 | many | TGTGCCAGCAGCTTGGCTGGTAGCGGGGATTTCAATACGCAGTATTTT | CASSLAGSGDFNTQYF
NA | TRBJ1-6 | TRBV7-6 | few | TGTGCCAGCAGCTTAGCTCCGAGCTCCTATAATTCACCCCTCCACTTT | CASSLAPSSYNSPLHF
NA | TRBJ2-5 | TRBV4-1 | many | TGCGCCAGCAGCCAAGCATTGGTAGGGGGTGAGACCCAGTACTTC | CASSQALVGGETQYF
NA | TRBJ1-6 | TRBV7-6 | many | TGTGCCAGCAGCTTAGATTCAGGGTTCAATTCACCCCTCCACTTT | CASSLDSGFNSPLHF
NA | TRBJ1-1 | TRBV9 | few | TGTGCCAGCAGCCCCCAGGAAGGAGGACCTGAAGCTTTCTTT | CASSPQEGGPEAFF
NA | TRBJ2-3 | TRBV12-3/TRBV12-4 | NA | TGTGCCAGCAGTTTAGCGCAGGCTGGCGTCAGCACAGATACGCAGTATTTT | CASSLAQAGVSTDTQYF
NA | TRBJ2-3 | TRBV5-1 | NA | TGCGCCAGCAGCTTGGCCGTCGTCAGATATACGCAGTATTTT | CASSLAVVRYTQYF
NA | TRBJ1-5 | TRBV3-1 | NA | TGTGCCAGCAGCCAAGATAGGTTAACACGCGATCAGCCCCAGCATTTT | CASSQDRLTRDQPQHF
TRBD2 | TRBJ2-1 | TRBV6-5 | many | TGTGCCAGCAGTTATTCCACCGGGACTAGGAGTAATGAGCAGTTCTTC | CASSYSTGTRSNEQFF
NA | TRBJ2-1 | TRBV5-1 | many | TGCGCCAGCAGCTTGTCCACTAACAATGAGCAGTTCTTC | CASSLSTNNEQFF
NA | TRBJ2-7 | TRBV6-1 | few | TGTGCCAGCAGTGACACGGTGGTCTACGAGCAGTACTTC | CASSDTVVYEQYF
NA | TRBJ1-5 | TRBV6-5 | NA | TGTGCCAGCAGTTACAATCCGAATCAGCCCCAGCATTTT | CASSYNPNQPQHF
NA | TRBJ1-5 | TRBV6-5 | NA | TGTGCCAGCAACCCCGGCGGGGTCAATCAGCCCCAGCATTTT | CASNPGGVNQPQHF
NA | TRBJ2-2 | TRBV9 | NA | TGTGCCAGCAGCGCAGGGATTACGAACACCGGGGAGCTGTTTTTT | CASSAGITNTGELFF
TRBD2 | TRBJ2-2 | TRBV7-2 | many | TGTGCCAGCAGCTTACGGGCTAGCGGACCCATCACCGGGGAGCTGTTTTTT | CASSLRASGPITGELFF
NA | TRBJ2-2 | TRBV2 | many | TGTGCCAGCAGACATTACACCGGGGAGCTGTTTTTT | CASRHYTGELFF
TRBD1 | TRBJ2-5 | TRBV10-3 | NA | TGTGCCATCAGTCCGGGACAGGGTGTCCCGGGAGAGACCCAGTACTTC | CAISPGQGVPGETQYF
NA | TRBJ1-2 | TRBV4-3 | few | TGCGCCAGCAGCCAAGACCCCGCGGGAGGACACGGCTACACCTTC | CASSQDPAGGHGYTF
TRBD1 | TRBJ2-7 | TRBV5-1 | few | TGCGCCAGCAGCACGGGACAGGGGGGGTCCTACGAGCAGTACTTC | CASSTGQGGSYEQYF
TRBD1 | TRBJ2-5 | TRBV4-2 | NA | TGTGCCAGCAGCCAAGATTTAGGGACAGGCCAAGAGACCCAGTACTTC | CASSQDLGTGQETQYF
TRBD1 | TRBJ1-2 | TRBV5-1 | many | TGCGCCAGCAGCTGGGGGCCGGGGGACAGGGCCTATGGCTACACCTTC | CASSWGPGDRAYGYTF